Below, 20 T cell receptor beta chains from the same sample are listed, as sequenced in a study of technical replicates of blood from a handful of donors. Some clones are missing from TCRdb's copy, which holds only in-frame ones; the method was immunoSEQ multiplex PCR. The sample lists about 73,000 clones, 85% to 95% seen once, with 4% to 5% in the top ten. Sequenced sample: PBMCs. The receptors were gathered from a human donor in good health. Some clones in this sample may be carry-over from other donors' samples.

The chain combines TRBV4-3 with TRBJ2-5; possibly TRBD1 for D (5 bases). Germline V CDR1 and CDR2: LGHNA, YSLEER. The CDR3 covers 15 residues. V lost 1 base to trimming and J lost 5 bases, with 14 bases between them. CDR3 in DNA: TGCGCCAGCAGCCAAGGTCCCAGGGAAACGGAGACCCAGTACTTC. It translates to CASSQGPRETETQYF.

The chain employs TRBV14 and TRBJ2-7; D is perhaps TRBD1 (5 bases). This CDR3 contains 17 residues. Germline V gene sequence: CDR1 SGHDN, CDR2 FVKESK. Trimming removed 0 bases at V and 5 bases at J, with 20 bases between. CDR3 region: CASSQDPAGFRVHEQYF. Written as DNA, the CDR3 is TGTGCCAGCAGCCAAGATCCGGCAGGGTTCCGGGTTCACGAGCAGTACTTC.

The V gene is TRBV21-1, the J gene TRBJ1-1; TRBD1 is taken as the D call from the table, unchecked against the DNA. TRBV21-1 is an annotated pseudogene. The CDR3 is 15 amino acids. CDR3 sequence reads: CASSKEDRVNTEAFF. The CDR3, as DNA: TGTGCCAGCAGCAAAGAGGACAGGGTTAACACTGAAGCTTTCTTT.

The chain uses TRBV2 and TRBJ2-1; 10 nucleotides align to TRBD2. Germline CDR1 and CDR2: SNHLY and FYNNEI. The CDR3 length is 16 residues. V lost 7 bases, J lost 7 bases, and 13 bases stayed unmatched. The CDR3 loop reads CASTEPSGGANNEQFF. CDR3 DNA: TGTGCCAGCACCGAACCCAGCGGGGGGGCTAATAATGAGCAGTTCTTC.

The rearrangement uses TRBV27 and TRBJ2-7, with TRBD1 identical over 7 bases. Germline CDR1 reads MNHEY; CDR2 reads SMNVEV (reference sequence). This CDR3 comprises 15 residues. Germline trimming cut 3 bases from V and 1 base from J; bases unmatched to any gene: 6. The CDR3 sequence is CASSLGATGSYEQYF. In DNA, the CDR3 is TGTGCCAGCAGTTTGGGCGCGACAGGGTCCTACGAGCAGTACTTC.

The chain recombines TRBV5-4 with TRBJ1-6, with D hard to call. The CDR3 runs to 15 residues. CDR1 is SGHNT, CDR2 YYREEE, per germline (reference sequence). Deletions cut 6 bases from V and 7 bases from J, with 17 bases between. The CDR3 DNA reads as TGTGCCAGCAACCGGAAGGAGGGTACCAATTCACCCCTCCACTTT. Its translation is CASNRKEGTNSPLHF.

The chain couples TRBV7-2 to TRBJ2-3, with TRBD2 as a possible D gene (7 bases). V lost 2 bases and J 4 bases, leaving 13 bases between the germline ends. The CDR3 contains 15 residues. CDR1 is SGHTA and CDR2 is FQGNSA in the germline V gene. In DNA form, the CDR3 reads TGTGCCAGCAGCTTAATGGGCGGGGGCCCAGATACGCAGTATTTT. Its protein product is CASSLMGGGPDTQYF.

This clone was picked up one time. J is TRBJ1-5 and V is TRBV7-9; possibly TRBD1 for D (6 bases). Trimming left V 0 bases short and J 5 bases short, with 14 bases between. CDR1 SEHNR and CDR2 FQNEAQ come from the germline V gene (reference sequence). The CDR3 spans 16 residues. The CDR3 sequence: CASSLALGAGDQPQHF. CDR3 DNA: TGTGCCAGCAGCTTAGCGCTGGGGGCAGGGGATCAGCCCCAGCATTTT.

By sample share, this clone is medium-sized (0.01 to 0.1%). The chain carries TRBV6-4 and TRBJ2-1, with D perhaps TRBD2 (6 bases). The CDR3 runs 16 residues. CDR1 and CDR2 (germline): MRHNA, SNTAGT. Trimming left V 0 bases short and J 7 bases short, with 16 bases between. CDR3 nucleotides: TGTGCCAGCAGTGACTCGAGTCTGGGGGGTGAGAATGAGCAGTTCTTC. Translation gives CASSDSSLGGENEQFF.

The chain has TRBV5-6 and TRBJ1-3; no definite D call. V was cut by 1 base and J by 0 bases, with 2 bases left in between. Germline lookup yields CDR1 SGHDT and CDR2 YYEEEE. The CDR3 loop spans 13 amino acids. CDR3 residues: CASSLYSGNTIYF. The CDR3 nucleotides read TGTGCCAGCAGCTTGTACTCTGGAAACACCATATATTTT.

Only a few counts were recorded for this clone. V gene TRBV18 combines with J gene TRBJ1-5; 7 bases are shared with TRBD1. This CDR3 has 16 residues. Germline-derived CDR1 and CDR2 are KGHSH and LQKENI. Losses at the gene ends were 1 base for V and 2 bases for J; bases not matched to a gene: 5. Here the CDR3 reads CASSPREGAGNQPQHF. For the CDR3, the DNA is TGTGCCAGCTCACCACGCGAGGGGGCGGGCAATCAGCCCCAGCATTTT.

The V call is TRBV15, the J call TRBJ1-1; D ambiguous. Deletions cut 0 bases from V and 6 bases from J, with 11 bases between. Germline V gene sequence: CDR1 LNHNV, CDR2 YYDKDF (reference sequence). The CDR3 runs 14 residues. The CDR3 nucleotides are TGTGCCACCAGCAGAGATGGGCCAGAGTCTGAAGCTTTCTTT. Protein product: CATSRDGPESEAFF.

The chain is built from TRBV9 and TRBJ2-3, with 8 bases lining up with TRBD2. With 2 bases clipped from V and 0 bases from J, the junction kept 2 bases outside the gene matches. From germline, CDR1 is SGDLS and CDR2 YYNGEE. The CDR3 extends over 15 amino acids. CDR3 nucleotides: TGTGCCAGCAGCGTTACTAGCGGAAGCACAGATACGCAGTATTTT. It specifies CASSVTSGSTDTQYF.

The V call is TRBV9, the J call TRBJ2-2; 7 bases match TRBD1. The germline V gene has CDR1 SGDLS and CDR2 YYNGEE. Losses at the gene ends were 0 bases for V and 4 bases for J; bases not matched to a gene: 6. The CDR3 is 16 amino acids. The CDR3 reads CASSVEGALVTGELFF. CDR3 bases: TGTGCCAGCAGCGTAGAGGGGGCTCTTGTCACCGGGGAGCTGTTTTTT.

V is TRBV9 and J is TRBJ2-7, with 9 bases that match TRBD2. With 0 bases clipped from V and 6 bases from J, the junction kept 1 base outside the gene matches. The CDR3 has 13 amino acids. Germline values: CDR1 SGDLS, CDR2 YYNGEE. The CDR3 DNA reads as TGTGCCAGCAGCGTAGTTAGCGGGGGCGAGCAGTACTTC. This gives the protein CASSVVSGGEQYF.

The chain links TRBV2 to TRBJ2-5; D is unclear. The germline V gene has CDR1 SNHLY and CDR2 FYNNEI. With 6 bases removed from V and 5 bases from J, the gap between germline ends came to 7 bases. This CDR3 has 11 residues. The CDR3 loop reads CASSVLETQYF. For the CDR3, the DNA is TGTGCCAGCAGCGTGTTGGAGACCCAGTACTTC.

V and J are TRBV7-9 and TRBJ2-3; D might be TRBD1 (6 bases). This CDR3 region has 15 residues. CDR1 and CDR2 (germline): SEHNR, FQNEAQ (reference sequence). Trimming cost V 1 base and J 2 bases, with 10 bases left between them. CDR3 protein: CASSLVDSPTDTQYF. The CDR3, as DNA: TGTGCCAGCAGCTTAGTGGACAGCCCCACAGATACGCAGTATTTT.

CDR3 loop: CASSLLAGGRMSTQYF. The CDR3 DNA reads as TGTGCCAGCAGCTTACTAGCGGGAGGGCGGATGAGTACGCAGTATTTT. The chain couples TRBV7-9 to TRBJ2-3, with 12 bases lining up with TRBD2. CDR1 and CDR2 from the germline V gene are SEHNR and FQNEAQ (reference sequence). The CDR3 has 16 residues. V was pared by 2 bases and J by 8 bases, with 8 bases of the junction left unmatched.

The chain has TRBV18 and TRBJ1-5; no firm D call. Germline values: CDR1 KGHSH, CDR2 LQKENI. The CDR3 totals 15 residues. Trimming left V 9 bases short and J 0 bases short, with 15 bases between. Written as DNA, the CDR3 is TGTGCCAGTATCCTTGGCCGGGATAGCAATCAGCCCCAGCATTTT. Translated, it gives CASILGRDSNQPQHF. The variable domain in full, with the rest retrieved from reference TRBV18 and TRBJ1-5, is NAGVMQNPRHLVRRRGQEARLRCSPMKGHSHVYWYRQLPEEGLKFMVYLQKENIIDESGMPKERFSAEFPKEGPSILRIQQVVRGDSAAYFCASILGRDSNQPQHFGDGTRLSIL.

V is TRBV27 and J is TRBJ2-5, with TRBD2 matching over 7 bases. The CDR3 consists of 15 residues. J lost 2 bases, V lost 5 bases, and 8 bases had no gene match. Germline CDR1 MNHEY, CDR2 SMNVEV (reference sequence). As DNA, the CDR3 is TGTGCCAGCAGTCAACAGCGGGGACTTCAAGAGACCCAGTACTTC. Translation gives CASSQQRGLQETQYF.